This T cell receptor (beta chain) was recovered during a study of blood T cell repertoires in COVID-19. V was pared by 3 bases and J by 6 bases, with 5 bases of the junction left unmatched. The V gene's germline CDR1 is SGDLS and CDR2 YYNGEE. The CDR3 sequence is 14 residues long. Only in-frame clones appear in the TCRdb table, and some are missing; sequencing was by immunoSEQ multiplex PCR. The data show about 310,000 clones, 89% seen once. The receptor was derived from a woman between 40 and 55 years old who had recovered from COVID-19. The sequencing input was PBMCs or T cells enriched from blood (not recorded which). This chain links TRBV9 with TRBJ1-1; 10 bases fit TRBD1. CDR3: CASSEGTGDPEAFF. The CDR3 region has the DNA TGTGCCAGCAGCGAAGGGACAGGGGACCCTGAAGCTTTCTTT.